These 28 T cell receptor beta chains originate from one sample sequenced in a study of identical twins. A single record per CDR3 protein comes from TCRdb applying MiXCR to the 5' RACE reads. The repertoire holds around 290,000 distinct CDR3 sequences, roughly 9.8% seen once, with 7% to 8.5% in the top ten. The data were also submitted as part of a second study, on yellow fever vaccine responses in identical twins.

Sequencing was carried out using CD8+ T cells sorted from blood. All receptors derive from a young woman in good health.

Only a few counts were recorded for this clonotype. J is TRBJ2-3 and V is TRBV4-3; TRBD2 matches at 8 bases. The CDR3 is 13 residues long. Trimming took 0 bases from V and 10 from J; bases not matched to a gene: 3. Per germline, CDR1 LGHNA and CDR2 YSLEER. CDR3 amino acids: CASSQDSGNAQYF. For the CDR3, the DNA is TGCGCCAGCAGCCAAGATAGCGGGAATGCGCAGTATTTT.

This clonotype was recorded at least ten times. J is TRBJ2-5 and V is TRBV27; D possibly corresponds to TRBD1 (6 bases). The CDR3 is 15 amino acids. Trimming took 1 base from V and 1 from J, leaving 10 bases between them. Germline V gives CDR1 MNHEY, CDR2 SMNVEV (reference sequence). The CDR3 protein is CASSLFWDIQETQYF. Here the CDR3 DNA reads TGTGCCAGCAGTTTATTCTGGGACATCCAAGAGACCCAGTACTTC.

This clonotype was seen a few times. The chain couples TRBV6-1 to TRBJ1-6; 7 nucleotides line up with TRBD1. The germline gives CDR1 MNHNS, CDR2 SASEGT. The CDR3 is 15 residues long. Trimming at V came to 3 bases and at J to 4 bases, leaving 3 bases not matched to a gene. In DNA form, the CDR3 reads TGTGCCAGCAGTGAGGACAGGAGTTATAATTCACCCCTCCACTTT. Encoded protein: CASSEDRSYNSPLHF.

This clonotype was seen many times. The rearrangement uses TRBV29-1 and TRBJ2-1, with 7 bases that match TRBD1. Losses at the gene ends were 7 bases for V and 6 bases for J; bases not matched to a gene: 0. Germline CDR1 SQVTM, CDR2 ANQGSEA. CDR3 length: 10 amino acids. CDR3 amino acids: CSGDSNEQFF. Written as DNA, the CDR3 is TGCAGCGGGGACAGCAATGAGCAGTTCTTC.

The genes are TRBV28 and TRBJ2-1, with D unclear. CDR1 is MDHEN, CDR2 SYDVKM, per germline. V lost 3 bases and J 4 bases, leaving 13 bases between the germline ends. CDR3 size: 15 residues. The DNA for the CDR3 is TGTGCCAGCAGTTTCACCCTATTGGGTTACAATGAGCAGTTCTTC. Protein product: CASSFTLLGYNEQFF.

This clonotype was found many times. One end of the junction fails to match germline, which may point to a read error. V and J are TRBV7-7 and TRBJ2-5; D remains ambiguous. CDR3 length: 13 amino acids. CDR1 is SSHAT and CDR2 is FNYEAQ in the germline V gene (reference sequence). The CDR3 protein is CASSEFPQETQYF. CDR3 nucleotides: TGTGCTAGCAGCGAGTTCCCTCAAGAGACCCAGTACTTC. Together with reference TRBV7-7 and TRBJ2-5, the CDR3 gives the full variable domain: GAGVSQSPRYKVTKRGQDVTLRCDPISSHATLYWYQQALGQGPEFLTYFNYEAQPDKSGLPSDRFSAERPEGSISTLTIQRTEQRDSAMYRCASSEFPQETQYFGPGTRLLVL.

The V gene is TRBV4-1, the J gene TRBJ2-7; D may be TRBD1 (6 bases). CDR3 size: 13 residues. Germline CDR1 reads MGHRA; CDR2 reads YSYEKL. Trimming took off 3 bases at V and 2 bases at J, with 8 bases between the two ends. DNA of the CDR3: TGCGCCAGCAGCCATACAGGGACCTACGAGCAGTACTTC. The encoded protein is CASSHTGTYEQYF.

The chain has TRBV5-1 and TRBJ1-6; 7 bases are shared with TRBD1. The CDR3 covers 16 residues. The trim removed 4 bases at V and 9 bases at J, leaving 13 bases unmatched. CDR1 SGHRS and CDR2 YFSETQ come from the germline V gene. The CDR3, as DNA: TGCGCCAGCAGCATGGAGGGGGCGCTGGGAACTTCACCCCTCCACTTT. This sequence encodes CASSMEGALGTSPLHF. The full variable domain, with the rest looked up from reference TRBV5-1 and TRBJ1-6, is KAGVTQTPRYLIKTRGQQVTLSCSPISGHRSVSWYQQTPGQGLQFLFEYFSETQRNKGNFPGRFSGRQFSNSRSEMNVSTLELGDSALYLCASSMEGALGTSPLHFGNGTRLTVT.

At least ten counts were recorded for this clonotype. This chain's CDR3 is CASSQESRAYGYTF. The CDR3 DNA sequence: TGTGCCAGCAGCCAAGAATCTCGGGCCTATGGCTACACCTTC. The chain is built from TRBV4-2 and TRBJ1-2, with unresolved D. The germline V gene has CDR1 LGHNA and CDR2 YNFKEQ. V dropped 0 bases and J dropped 4 bases, with 9 bases sitting between them. The CDR3 covers 14 residues.

This clonotype was seen ten or more times. This sequence joins TRBV6-2 or TRBV6-3 and TRBJ1-5; 7 bases match TRBD1. Unmatched junction bases numbered 8, after V lost 8 bases and J lost 7 bases. The CDR3 loop spans 13 amino acids. CDR1 is MNHEY, CDR2 SVGEGT, per germline. The CDR3 DNA sequence: TGTGCCAGCCAACAGGGGTATTACCAGCCCCAGCATTTT. Translation gives CASQQGYYQPQHF.

This clonotype showed up many times. The chain combines TRBV11-2 with TRBJ2-5; 9 bases align to TRBD2. Germline trimming cut 0 bases from V and 5 bases from J; bases unmatched to any gene: 10. In germline, CDR1 is SGHAT, CDR2 FQNNGV. The CDR3 consists of 17 residues. CDR3 residues: CASSLDSSGSLHETQYF. In nucleotides, the CDR3 is TGTGCCAGCAGCTTAGATAGTAGCGGGAGCCTCCATGAGACCCAGTACTTC.

The chain's CDR3 is CASSLASVEAFF. The CDR3, as DNA: TGTGCCAGCAGCTTAGCAAGCGTGGAAGCTTTCTTT. The chain combines TRBV7-9 with TRBJ1-1; the D is unclear. Germline loops: CDR1 SEHNR, CDR2 FQNEAQ (reference sequence). Trimming stripped 0 bases from V and 8 bases from J, with 7 bases between. The CDR3 runs 12 residues. Drawing the rest from reference TRBV7-9 and TRBJ1-1, the complete variable domain is DTGVSQNPRHKITKRGQNVTFRCDPISEHNRLYWYRQTLGQGPEFLTYFQNEAQLEKSRLLSDRFSAERPKGSFSTLEIQRTEQGDSAMYLCASSLASVEAFFGQGTRLTVV.

This clonotype was seen only a few times. The chain employs TRBV5-5 and TRBJ2-7; D is perhaps TRBD2 (5 bases). CDR1 SGHKS and CDR2 YYEKEE come from the germline V gene (reference sequence). The CDR3 loop spans 15 amino acids. V lost 0 bases and J 0 bases, leaving 10 bases between the germline ends. The CDR3 nucleotides are TGTGCCAGCAGCTTGGCAGCTAGCAGCTCCTACGAGCAGTACTTC. It encodes CASSLAASSSYEQYF. Full variable domain (remainder filled in from reference TRBV5-5 and TRBJ2-7): DAGVTQSPTHLIKTRGQQVTLRCSPISGHKSVSWYQQVLGQGPQFIFQYYEKEERGRGNFPDRFSARQFPNYSSELNVNALLLGDSALYLCASSLAASSSYEQYFGPGTRLTVT.

This clonotype was detected many times. CDR3 amino acids: CASIWTGHNTDTQYF. In nucleotides, the CDR3 is TGTGCCAGCATATGGACAGGCCACAACACAGATACGCAGTATTTT. This chain links TRBV2 with TRBJ2-3, with 7 bases fitting TRBD1. Looked up from germline, CDR1 is SNHLY and CDR2 is FYNNEI. The CDR3 is 15 amino acids. The trim removed 7 bases at V and 2 bases at J, leaving 9 bases unmatched.

This clonotype appeared many times. The chain uses TRBV4-3 and TRBJ2-1; D call uncertain. The length of the CDR3 is 12 residues. Germline V gives CDR1 LGHNA, CDR2 YSLEER. Between the trimmed V and J ends, which lost 1 base and 8 bases, there was a span of 6 bases. In nucleotides, the CDR3 is TGCGCCAGCAGCCAAGGTAACGATGAGCAGTTCTTC. It codes for CASSQGNDEQFF.

This clonotype was counted between two and nine times. V gene TRBV9 combines with J gene TRBJ2-5; tentative D call: TRBD1 (5 bases). V was clipped by 0 bases and J by 2 bases, with 8 bases between them. The CDR3 is 14 amino acids. The germline CDR1 and CDR2 sequences are SGDLS and YYNGEE. The CDR3 region is CASSVAAGQETQYF. The CDR3 DNA sequence: TGTGCCAGCAGCGTAGCGGCAGGGCAAGAGACCCAGTACTTC.

This clonotype occurred a few times. The V gene is TRBV12-3 or TRBV12-4, the J gene TRBJ2-3, with 13 bases identical to TRBD2. This CDR3 is built from 19 residues. V lost 6 bases, J lost 6 bases, and 18 bases stayed unmatched. CDR3 region: CASRGDRGEGLAGVDTQYF. CDR3 nucleotides: TGTGCCAGCAGGGGAGACAGGGGAGAAGGACTAGCGGGGGTGGATACGCAGTATTTT.

This clonotype occurred many times. The rearrangement links TRBV6-5 to TRBJ2-1; the match to TRBD2 covers 11 bases. There are 15 residues in the CDR3. Per germline, CDR1 MNHEY and CDR2 SVGAGI. Losses at the gene ends were 4 bases for V and 7 bases for J; bases not matched to a gene: 6. The CDR3 DNA sequence: TGTGCCAGCAGTTTAACTAGCGGGGGACCGAATGAGCAGTTCTTC. Translation: CASSLTSGGPNEQFF.

Ten or more counts support this clonotype. The chain uses TRBV12-3 or TRBV12-4 and TRBJ1-1; the D gene is possibly TRBD1 (6 bases). V was cut by 4 bases and J by 3 bases, with 21 bases left in between. The CDR3 is 17 amino acids. The CDR3 reads CASSSGGGRKWDTEAFF. CDR3 DNA sequence: TGTGCCAGCAGTTCCGGCGGGGGCCGAAAATGGGACACTGAAGCTTTCTTT.

The rearrangement uses TRBV5-6 and TRBJ2-7, with unresolved D. Germline V gene lookup returns CDR1 SGHDT and CDR2 YYEEEE. V was shortened by 1 base and J by 6 bases, with 14 bases between the two germline ends. The CDR3 is 14 residues long. The DNA for the CDR3 is TGTGCCAGCAGCTTGCGGCAGAGATCCCTCGAGCAGTACTTC. Its protein is CASSLRQRSLEQYF.

This clonotype was observed a handful of times. This chain uses TRBV4-2 with TRBJ2-5; 14 bases line up with TRBD2. Germline loops: CDR1 LGHNA, CDR2 YNFKEQ. This CDR3 has 18 residues. V lost 4 bases and J lost 3; bases outside the gene matches: 10. The CDR3 DNA reads TGTGCCAGCAGCCCCCAATATCGGGGACTAGCGGGAGAAGAGACCCAGTACTTC. Amino acid sequence: CASSPQYRGLAGEETQYF.

This clonotype was counted ten times or more. CDR3: CASRHAGTGELFF. For the CDR3, the DNA is TGTGCCAGCAGACATGCGGGAACCGGGGAGCTGTTTTTT. The rearrangement links TRBV27 to TRBJ2-2, with TRBD2 as a possible D gene (6 bases). Germline values: CDR1 MNHEY, CDR2 SMNVEV (reference sequence). This CDR3 has 13 amino acids. V lost 6 bases and J lost 5, with 10 bases in between.

This clonotype was detected many times. This chain uses TRBV29-1 with TRBJ2-7; TRBD2 matches 10 bases. Germline CDR1 and CDR2: SQVTM and ANQGSEA. The CDR3 spans 12 residues. V shed 4 bases, J shed 5 bases, and the junction held 2 bases outside the gene matches. For the CDR3, the DNA is TGCAGCGTTGTTACTAGCGGGGACGAGCAGTACTTC. It yields the protein CSVVTSGDEQYF.

This clonotype was found many times. The chain carries TRBV12-3 or TRBV12-4 and TRBJ2-5, with 8 bases matching TRBD1. V was clipped by 7 bases and J by 4 bases; unmatched bases: 8. The CDR3 covers 14 residues. As DNA, the CDR3 is TGTGCCAGCACGGACGACAGGGGCGGAGAGACCCAGTACTTC. This sequence encodes CASTDDRGGETQYF.

This clonotype has a handful of counts. V gene TRBV20-1 combines with J gene TRBJ2-7, with 7 bases fitting TRBD2. The ends lost 5 bases at V and 13 bases at J; junction bases unmatched: 5. Looked up from germline, CDR1 is DFQATT and CDR2 is SNEGSKA (reference sequence). The CDR3 has 9 amino acids. In DNA, the CDR3 is TGCAGTGCTCGCCGACTAGCCTACTTC. This translates into CSARRLAYF.

This clonotype was observed a few times. The chain employs TRBV7-9 and TRBJ2-3, with TRBD2 matching over 9 bases. The germline V gene encodes CDR1 SEHNR and CDR2 FQNEAQ (reference sequence). The CDR3 is 16 residues long. Unmatched junction bases numbered 3, after V lost 0 bases and J lost 2 bases. CDR3 loop: CASSLASGGFTDTQYF. CDR3 DNA sequence: TGTGCCAGCAGCTTAGCTAGCGGGGGATTCACAGATACGCAGTATTTT.

This clonotype was observed many times. V usage is TRBV29-1 and J usage is TRBJ2-5; no definite D call. The V end lost 3 bases, the J end lost 2 bases, and 13 bases lay between the germline ends. Germline CDR1 reads SQVTM; CDR2 reads ANQGSEA. The CDR3 extends over 14 amino acids. CDR3 residues: CSVELVEKQETQYF. The DNA of the CDR3 is TGCAGCGTTGAGCTGGTCGAGAAACAAGAGACCCAGTACTTC.

The chain carries TRBV5-5 and TRBJ1-5; 9 bases are shared with TRBD1. This CDR3 contains 19 residues. The germline V gene encodes CDR1 SGHKS and CDR2 YYEKEE (reference sequence). V lost 4 bases to trimming and J lost 1 base; unmatched junction nucleotides: 15. The CDR3 loop is CASSLGTGLLIWSNQPQHF. The CDR3 DNA is TGTGCCAGCAGCCTAGGGACAGGGTTACTTATATGGAGCAATCAGCCCCAGCATTTT.